This passage covers 14 T cell receptor beta chains from one sample sequenced in a study of blood T cell repertoires in COVID-19. The protocol was immunoSEQ multiplex PCR, while the TCRdb copy is restricted to in-frame clones and leaves out a portion. The sample carries roughly 250,000 clones, roughly nine tenths recorded once. Input material: peripheral blood. Receptors originate from a woman under 40 with COVID-19, enrolled during active disease.

This chain joins TRBV19 and TRBJ2-2, with 8 bases lining up with TRBD1. J was trimmed by 1 base and V by 7 bases; bases with no gene match: 5. Per germline, CDR1 LNHDA and CDR2 SQIVND (reference sequence). The CDR3 extends over 15 amino acids. The CDR3 sequence: CASNGGTGNTGELFF. Here the CDR3 DNA reads TGTGCCAGTAATGGCGGGACAGGGAACACCGGGGAGCTGTTTTTT.

The chain employs TRBV15 and TRBJ1-4; D gene ambiguous. The CDR3 runs to 13 residues. The germline V and J ends were trimmed by 2 bases and 5 bases, with 6 bases remaining between them. From germline, CDR1 is LNHNV and CDR2 YYDKDF (reference sequence). The CDR3 nucleotides are TGTGCCACCAGCAGACAGCGAAATGAAAAACTGTTTTTT. This sequence encodes CATSRQRNEKLFF.

The J gene is TRBJ2-3, the V gene TRBV6-1; D might be TRBD1 (8 bases). Trimming left V 4 bases short and J 5 bases short, with 22 bases between. The CDR3 loop spans 17 amino acids. Germline CDR1 reads MNHNS; CDR2 reads SASEGT. CDR3 nucleotides: TGTGCCAGCAGTGGCCCCTGGACAGGGAGGGAGGAAGATACGCAGTATTTT. This gives the protein CASSGPWTGREEDTQYF.

The rearrangement links TRBV2 to TRBJ1-5; 8 nucleotides match TRBD1. Looked up from germline, CDR1 is SNHLY and CDR2 is FYNNEI. The CDR3 is made up of 15 amino acids. With V trimmed by 7 bases and J by 1 base, 6 bases remained unmatched. The CDR3 sequence is CASNEGQASNQPQHF. The CDR3 DNA sequence: TGTGCCAGCAACGAGGGACAGGCCAGCAATCAGCCCCAGCATTTT.

The chain is built from TRBV11-2 and TRBJ1-6; D not certain. Trimming took off 3 bases at V and 13 bases at J, with 16 bases between the two ends. There are 14 residues in the CDR3. Germline lookup yields CDR1 SGHAT and CDR2 FQNNGV. CDR3 sequence (DNA): TGTGCCAGCAGCTTGGGCAGGTTGGGTGATCCCCTCCACTTT. This encodes CASSLGRLGDPLHF.

This clone appeared a single time. The V call is TRBV6-6, the J call TRBJ2-3, with TRBD2 identical over 8 bases. CDR1 MNHNY and CDR2 SVGAGI come from the germline V gene (reference sequence). V gave up 5 bases and J gave up 4 bases; unmatched junction bases: 11. The CDR3 extends over 16 amino acids. CDR3 region: CASSNPLAGGADTQYF. In DNA, the CDR3 is TGTGCCAGCAGTAACCCCCTAGCGGGCGGAGCAGATACGCAGTATTTT.

This sequence joins TRBV11-2 and TRBJ2-7; 7 nucleotides match TRBD2. Germline values: CDR1 SGHAT, CDR2 FQNNGV. Trimming took 5 bases from V and 3 from J; bases not matched to a gene: 4. The CDR3 sequence is 13 residues long. The CDR3 loop is CASSRGLDYEQYF. Here the CDR3 DNA reads TGTGCCAGCAGCCGAGGACTAGACTACGAGCAGTACTTC.

V is TRBV13 and J is TRBJ1-3, with D possibly being TRBD1 (5 bases). Per germline, CDR1 PRHDT and CDR2 FYEKMQ (reference sequence). The CDR3 loop spans 16 amino acids. The V and J ends lost 0 bases and 4 bases respectively, with 13 bases between them. The CDR3 sequence is CASSLGSGYSGNTIYF. The CDR3 DNA reads TGTGCCAGCAGCTTAGGCTCAGGGTATTCAGGAAACACCATATATTTT.

CDR3 nucleotide sequence: TGCGCCAGCAGCCAACGTGTAATCCTAAATGAAAAACTGTTTTTT. It yields the protein CASSQRVILNEKLFF. The chain carries TRBV4-1 and TRBJ1-4, with D hard to call. Per germline, CDR1 MGHRA and CDR2 YSYEKL. The CDR3 consists of 15 residues. V lost 2 bases, J lost 5 bases, and 12 bases lay in between.

The CDR3 DNA is TGTGCCAGCAGCATGCTCCGGGACTTTAATCAGCCCCAGCATTTT. Its protein is CASSMLRDFNQPQHF. The chain employs TRBV3-1 (or the pseudogene TRBV3-2) and TRBJ1-5, with a possible D match to TRBD1 (5 bases). The CDR3 runs 15 residues. Germline CDR1 is LGHDT and CDR2 is YNNKEL (reference sequence). Trimming took off 5 bases at V and 4 bases at J, with 15 bases between the two ends.

The chain links TRBV5-1 to TRBJ1-5; 11 nucleotides match TRBD1. The CDR3 extends over 18 amino acids. J was trimmed by 2 bases and V by 4 bases; bases with no gene match: 11. Germline V gene lookup returns CDR1 SGHRS and CDR2 YFSETQ. The CDR3 DNA reads TGCGCCAGCAGCCCTGGGACAGGGGGTTGGTCGGGCAATCAGCCCCAGCATTTT. Its protein is CASSPGTGGWSGNQPQHF. Full variable domain (missing parts from reference TRBV5-1 and TRBJ1-5): KAGVTQTPRYLIKTRGQQVTLSCSPISGHRSVSWYQQTPGQGLQFLFEYFSETQRNKGNFPGRFSGRQFSNSRSEMNVSTLELGDSALYLCASSPGTGGWSGNQPQHFGDGTRLSIL.

CDR3: CASSQDRGYQPQHF. As DNA, the CDR3 is TGCGCCAGCAGCCAAGACAGGGGTTATCAGCCCCAGCATTTT. This sequence joins TRBV4-1 and TRBJ1-5; D perhaps matches TRBD1 (6 bases). CDR3 length equals 14 residues. V lost 0 bases and J 5 bases, leaving 8 bases between the germline ends. The germline gives CDR1 MGHRA, CDR2 YSYEKL.

The chain employs TRBV5-1 and TRBJ2-1; TRBD2 matches at 7 bases. J gave up 1 base and V 2 bases, and 3 bases lay outside the gene matches. Germline V gene sequence: CDR1 SGHRS, CDR2 YFSETQ. The CDR3 consists of 15 residues. CDR3 protein: CASSFSGQSYNEQFF. CDR3 DNA sequence: TGCGCCAGCAGCTTTAGCGGGCAGTCCTACAATGAGCAGTTCTTC.

The CDR3 DNA reads as TGTGCCAGTAGTACAGGGGGGTTATTTCTATCAGAGACCCAGTACTTC. Translated: CASSTGGLFLSETQYF. The rearrangement joins TRBV19 to TRBJ2-5; D perhaps matches TRBD1 (7 bases). The V gene's germline CDR1 is LNHDA and CDR2 SQIVND (reference sequence). The germline V and J ends were trimmed by 4 bases and 4 bases, with 19 bases remaining between them. The CDR3 extends over 16 amino acids.